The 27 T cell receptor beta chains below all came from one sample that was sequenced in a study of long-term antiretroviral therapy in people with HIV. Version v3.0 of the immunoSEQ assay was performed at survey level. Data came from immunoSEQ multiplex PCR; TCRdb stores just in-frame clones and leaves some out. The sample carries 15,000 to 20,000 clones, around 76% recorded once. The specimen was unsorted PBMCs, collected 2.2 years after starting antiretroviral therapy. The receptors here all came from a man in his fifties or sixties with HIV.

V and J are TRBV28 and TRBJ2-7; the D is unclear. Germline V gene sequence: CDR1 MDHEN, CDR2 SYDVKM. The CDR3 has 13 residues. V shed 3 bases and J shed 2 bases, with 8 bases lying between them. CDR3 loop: CASSFGRPYEQYF. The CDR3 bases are TGTGCCAGCAGTTTCGGGCGACCCTACGAGCAGTACTTC.

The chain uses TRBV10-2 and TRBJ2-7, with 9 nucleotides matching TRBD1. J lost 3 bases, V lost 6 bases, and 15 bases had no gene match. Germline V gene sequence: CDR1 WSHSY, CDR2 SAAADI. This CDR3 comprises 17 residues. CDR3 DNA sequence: TGCGCCAGCAGGAAGGGAACAGGGGGCCGTACCAGCTACGAGCAGTACTTC. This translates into CASRKGTGGRTSYEQYF.

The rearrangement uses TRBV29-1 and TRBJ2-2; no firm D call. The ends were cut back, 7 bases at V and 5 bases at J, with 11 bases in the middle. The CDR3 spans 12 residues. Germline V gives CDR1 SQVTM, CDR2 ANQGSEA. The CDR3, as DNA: TGCAGCGGAATAACTGATACCGGGGAGCTGTTTTTT. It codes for CSGITDTGELFF.

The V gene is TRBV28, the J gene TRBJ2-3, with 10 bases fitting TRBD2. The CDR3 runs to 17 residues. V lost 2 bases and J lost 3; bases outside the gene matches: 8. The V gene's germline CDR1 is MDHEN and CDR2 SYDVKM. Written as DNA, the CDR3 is TGTGCCAGCAGTTTACTAGCGGGAGCGGGAGAGACAGATACGCAGTATTTT. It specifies CASSLLAGAGETDTQYF.

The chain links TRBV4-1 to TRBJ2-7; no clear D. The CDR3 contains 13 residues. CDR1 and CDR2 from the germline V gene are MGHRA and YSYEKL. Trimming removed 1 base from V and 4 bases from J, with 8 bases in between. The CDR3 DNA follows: TGCGCCAGCAGCCAAGGGTCGGATTACGAGCAGTACTTC. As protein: CASSQGSDYEQYF.

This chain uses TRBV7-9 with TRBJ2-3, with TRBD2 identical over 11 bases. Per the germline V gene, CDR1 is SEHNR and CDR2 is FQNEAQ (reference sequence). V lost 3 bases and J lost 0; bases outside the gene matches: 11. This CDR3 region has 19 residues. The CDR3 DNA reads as TGTGCCAGCAGCTTCCCTAAGGTAGCGGGAGGGTTCAGCACAGATACGCAGTATTTT. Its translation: CASSFPKVAGGFSTDTQYF.

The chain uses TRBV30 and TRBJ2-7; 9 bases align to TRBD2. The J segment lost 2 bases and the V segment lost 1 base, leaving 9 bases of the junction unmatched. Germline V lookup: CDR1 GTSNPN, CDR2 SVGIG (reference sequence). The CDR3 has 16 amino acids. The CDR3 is CAWSGRRLAGTYEQYF. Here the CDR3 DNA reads TGTGCCTGGAGTGGGCGACGGCTAGCGGGGACCTACGAGCAGTACTTC. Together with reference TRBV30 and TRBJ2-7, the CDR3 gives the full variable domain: SQTIHQWPATLVQPVGSPLSLECTVEGTSNPNLYWYRQAAGRGLQLLFYSVGIGQISSEVPQNLSASRPQDRQFILSSKKLLLSDSGFYLCAWSGRRLAGTYEQYFGPGTRLTVT.

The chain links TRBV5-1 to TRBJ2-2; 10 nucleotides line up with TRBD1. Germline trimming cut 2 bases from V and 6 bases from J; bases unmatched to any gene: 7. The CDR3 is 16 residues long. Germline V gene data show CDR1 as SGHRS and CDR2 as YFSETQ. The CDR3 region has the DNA TGCGCCAGCAGCTTACGGACAGGGGGGGGAGCCGGGGAGCTGTTTTTT. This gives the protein CASSLRTGGGAGELFF. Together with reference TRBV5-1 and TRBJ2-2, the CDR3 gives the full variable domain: KAGVTQTPRYLIKTRGQQVTLSCSPISGHRSVSWYQQTPGQGLQFLFEYFSETQRNKGNFPGRFSGRQFSNSRSEMNVSTLELGDSALYLCASSLRTGGGAGELFFGEGSRLTVL.

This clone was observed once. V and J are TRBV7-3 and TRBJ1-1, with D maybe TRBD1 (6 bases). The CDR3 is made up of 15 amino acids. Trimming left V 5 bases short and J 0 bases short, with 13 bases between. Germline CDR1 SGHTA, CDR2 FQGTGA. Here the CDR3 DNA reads TGTGCCAGCAGCCGAGGGGACAATTTGAACACTGAAGCTTTCTTT. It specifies CASSRGDNLNTEAFF.

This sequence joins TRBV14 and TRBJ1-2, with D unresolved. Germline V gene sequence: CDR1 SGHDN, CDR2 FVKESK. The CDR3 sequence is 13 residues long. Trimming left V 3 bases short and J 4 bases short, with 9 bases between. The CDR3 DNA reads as TGTGCCAGCAGCCAGGGGAATTTCTATGGCTACACCTTC. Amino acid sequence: CASSQGNFYGYTF.

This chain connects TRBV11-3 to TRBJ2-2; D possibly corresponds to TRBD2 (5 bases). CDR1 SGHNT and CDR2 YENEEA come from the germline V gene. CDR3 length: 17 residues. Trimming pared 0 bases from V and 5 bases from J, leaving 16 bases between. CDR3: CASSLEWAQGGTGELFF. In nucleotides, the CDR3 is TGTGCCAGCAGCTTAGAATGGGCGCAAGGCGGGACCGGGGAGCTGTTTTTT.

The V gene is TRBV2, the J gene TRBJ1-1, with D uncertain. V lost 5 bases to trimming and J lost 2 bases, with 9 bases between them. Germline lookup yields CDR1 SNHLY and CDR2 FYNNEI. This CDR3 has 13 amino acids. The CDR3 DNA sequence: TGTGCCAGCAGTAAGGAGGGAAACACTGAAGCTTTCTTT. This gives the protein CASSKEGNTEAFF.

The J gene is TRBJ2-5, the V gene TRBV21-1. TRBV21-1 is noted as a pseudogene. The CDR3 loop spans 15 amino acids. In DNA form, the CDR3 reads TGTGCCAGCAGCAAACTCGGGGCAGCCCAAGAGACCCAGTACTTC. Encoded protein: CASSKLGAAQETQYF.

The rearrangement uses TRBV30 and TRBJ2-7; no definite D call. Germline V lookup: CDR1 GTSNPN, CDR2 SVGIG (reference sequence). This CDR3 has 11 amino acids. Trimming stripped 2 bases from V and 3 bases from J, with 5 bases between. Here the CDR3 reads CAWSPGYEQYF. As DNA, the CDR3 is TGTGCCTGGAGTCCGGGCTACGAGCAGTACTTC.

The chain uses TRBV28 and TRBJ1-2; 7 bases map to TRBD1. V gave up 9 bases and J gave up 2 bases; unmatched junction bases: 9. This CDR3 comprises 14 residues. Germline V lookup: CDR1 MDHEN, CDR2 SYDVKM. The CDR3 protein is CASREGARNYGYTF. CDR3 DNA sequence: TGTGCCAGTCGAGAGGGGGCGAGGAACTATGGCTACACCTTC.

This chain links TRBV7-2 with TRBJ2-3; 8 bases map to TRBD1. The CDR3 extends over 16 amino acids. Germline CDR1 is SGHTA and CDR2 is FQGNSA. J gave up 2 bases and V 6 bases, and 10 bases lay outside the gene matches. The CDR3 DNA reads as TGTGCCAGCAGACACCAATTGACAGGGGACACAGATACGCAGTATTTT. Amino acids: CASRHQLTGDTDTQYF.

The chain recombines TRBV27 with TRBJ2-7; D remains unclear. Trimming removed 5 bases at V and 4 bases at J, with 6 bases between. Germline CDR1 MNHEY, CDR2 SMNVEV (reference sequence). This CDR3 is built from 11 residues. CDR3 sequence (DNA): TGTGCCAGCAGTAACGTATACGAGCAGTACTTC. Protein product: CASSNVYEQYF.

The CDR3 nucleotides read TGTGCCAGCAGCTCAAGGACAGGGGGCGGGGAGACCCAGTACTTC. This sequence encodes CASSSRTGGGETQYF. This chain uses TRBV9 with TRBJ2-5; 11 nucleotides line up with TRBD1. Looked up from germline, CDR1 is SGDLS and CDR2 is YYNGEE. This CDR3 is 15 amino acids long. V shed 4 bases, J shed 5 bases, and the junction held 7 bases outside the gene matches.

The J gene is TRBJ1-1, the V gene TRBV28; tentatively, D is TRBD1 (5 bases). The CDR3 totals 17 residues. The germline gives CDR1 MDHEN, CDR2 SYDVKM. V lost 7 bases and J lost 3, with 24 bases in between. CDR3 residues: CASTPLGAAGGDTEAFF. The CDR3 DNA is TGTGCCAGCACCCCCCTTGGGGCCGCCGGAGGGGACACTGAAGCTTTCTTT.

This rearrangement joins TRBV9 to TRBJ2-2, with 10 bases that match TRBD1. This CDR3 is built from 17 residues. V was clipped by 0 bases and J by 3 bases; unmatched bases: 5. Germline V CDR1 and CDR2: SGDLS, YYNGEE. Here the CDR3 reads CASSVGGGQGYTGELFF. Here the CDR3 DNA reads TGTGCCAGCAGCGTAGGTGGGGGACAGGGGTACACCGGGGAGCTGTTTTTT.

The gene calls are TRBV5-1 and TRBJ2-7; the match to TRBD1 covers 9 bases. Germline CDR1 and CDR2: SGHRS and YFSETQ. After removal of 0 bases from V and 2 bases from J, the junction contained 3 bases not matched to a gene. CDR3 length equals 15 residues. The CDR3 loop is CASSLGTGETYEQYF. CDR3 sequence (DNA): TGCGCCAGCAGCTTGGGGACAGGGGAGACCTACGAGCAGTACTTC.

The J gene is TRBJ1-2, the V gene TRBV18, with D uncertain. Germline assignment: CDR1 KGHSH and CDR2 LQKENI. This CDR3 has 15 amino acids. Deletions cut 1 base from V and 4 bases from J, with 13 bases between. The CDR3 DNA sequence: TGTGCCAGCTCACCACAAAGGGATCCCCTCTATGGCTACACCTTC. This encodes CASSPQRDPLYGYTF. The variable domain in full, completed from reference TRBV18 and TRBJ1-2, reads NAGVMQNPRHLVRRRGQEARLRCSPMKGHSHVYWYRQLPEEGLKFMVYLQKENIIDESGMPKERFSAEFPKEGPSILRIQQVVRGDSAAYFCASSPQRDPLYGYTFGSGTRLTVV.

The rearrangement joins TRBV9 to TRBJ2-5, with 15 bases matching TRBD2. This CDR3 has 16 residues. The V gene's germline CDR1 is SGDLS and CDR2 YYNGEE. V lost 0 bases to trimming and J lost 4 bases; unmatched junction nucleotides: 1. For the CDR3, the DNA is TGTGCCAGCAGCGTAGGGACTAGCGGGGGGGTAGAGACCCAGTACTTC. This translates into CASSVGTSGGVETQYF.

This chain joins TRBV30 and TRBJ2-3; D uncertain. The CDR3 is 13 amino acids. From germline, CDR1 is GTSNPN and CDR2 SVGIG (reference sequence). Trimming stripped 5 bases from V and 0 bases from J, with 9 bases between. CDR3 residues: CAWVPFSTDTQYF. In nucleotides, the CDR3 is TGTGCCTGGGTCCCCTTCAGCACAGATACGCAGTATTTT.

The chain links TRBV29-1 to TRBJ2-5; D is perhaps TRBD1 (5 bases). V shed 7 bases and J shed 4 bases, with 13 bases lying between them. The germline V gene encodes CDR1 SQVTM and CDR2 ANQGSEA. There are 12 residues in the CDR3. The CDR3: CSAQDRGETQYF. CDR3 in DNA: TGCAGCGCACAGGACCGAGGAGAGACCCAGTACTTC.

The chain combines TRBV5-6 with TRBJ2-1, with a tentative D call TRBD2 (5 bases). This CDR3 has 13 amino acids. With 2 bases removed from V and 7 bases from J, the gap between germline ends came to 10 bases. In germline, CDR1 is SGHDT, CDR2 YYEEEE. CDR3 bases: TGTGCCAGCAGCTTAGGCCCGGGAAATGAGCAGTTCTTC. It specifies CASSLGPGNEQFF.

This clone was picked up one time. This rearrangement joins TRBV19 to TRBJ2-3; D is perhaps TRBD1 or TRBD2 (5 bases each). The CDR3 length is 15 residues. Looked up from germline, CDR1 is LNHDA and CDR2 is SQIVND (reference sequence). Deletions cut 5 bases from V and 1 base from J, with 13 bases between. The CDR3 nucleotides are TGTGCCAGTAGTCCTCCCGGGACCCGCACAGATACGCAGTATTTT. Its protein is CASSPPGTRTDTQYF.